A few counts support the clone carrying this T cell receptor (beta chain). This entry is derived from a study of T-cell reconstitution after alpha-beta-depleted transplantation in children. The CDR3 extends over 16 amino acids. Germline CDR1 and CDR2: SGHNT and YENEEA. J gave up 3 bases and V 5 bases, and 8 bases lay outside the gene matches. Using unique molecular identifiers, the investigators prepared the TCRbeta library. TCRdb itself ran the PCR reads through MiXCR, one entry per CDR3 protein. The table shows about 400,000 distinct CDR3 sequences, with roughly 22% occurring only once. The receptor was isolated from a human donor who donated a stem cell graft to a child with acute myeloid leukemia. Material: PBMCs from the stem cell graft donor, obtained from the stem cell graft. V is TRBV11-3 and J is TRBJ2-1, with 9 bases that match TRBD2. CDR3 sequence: CASSPGPSGIYNEQFF. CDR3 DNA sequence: TGTGCCAGCAGCCCCGGTCCTAGCGGGATCTACAATGAGCAGTTCTTC.